These T cell receptor beta chains were read from a single sample in a study of blood T cell repertoires in COVID-19. Here immunoSEQ multiplex PCR was the method, and the copy in TCRdb shows in-frame clones only, minus some. The sample holds roughly 75,000 clones, less than 90% seen once. Sequencing was carried out using peripheral blood. The receptors shown here come from an elderly man with COVID-19, enrolled during active disease. Both conserved end residues are part of each CDR3. A D gene is named only where the DNA matches it firmly. Not every row has a clone size; where given, it reads once, few, many or a size class.

abundance	v_gene	d_gene	j_gene	CDR3aa	CDR3nt
.	TRBV6-6	TRBD1	TRBJ1-4	CASSQTRGGTATNEKLFF	TGTGCCAGCAGTCAAACTCGAGGGGGGACAGCAACTAATGAAAAACTGTTTTTT
.	TRBV7-3	TRBD1	TRBJ1-2	CASSLSPTGDDGYTF	TGTGCCAGCAGCTTAAGCCCGACAGGGGACGATGGCTACACCTTC
.	TRBV4-1	TRBD1	TRBJ1-5	CASSQGGQGIYSNQPQHF	TGCGCCAGCAGCCAGGGGGGACAGGGGATTTATAGCAATCAGCCCCAGCATTTT
.	TRBV5-1	TRBD1	TRBJ1-1	CASSWGQGSTEAFF	TGCGCCAGCAGCTGGGGACAGGGGAGCACTGAAGCTTTCTTT
.	TRBV19	TRBD1	TRBJ1-2	CASSVDRGQSYGYTF	TGTGCCAGTAGTGTCGACAGGGGTCAGAGCTATGGCTACACCTTC
few	TRBV3-1/TRBV3-2	.	TRBJ1-1	CASSQGGSTEAFF	TGTGCCAGCAGCCAAGGAGGGAGTACTGAAGCTTTCTTT
.	TRBV6-5	.	TRBJ2-7	CASSPDRASYEQYF	TGTGCCAGCAGCCCGGACAGAGCTTCCTACGAGCAGTACTTC
once	TRBV12-5	.	TRBJ1-3	CASGLGGRDSGNTIYF	TGTGCTAGTGGTTTGGGGGGGAGGGACTCTGGAAACACCATATATTTT
.	TRBV18	.	TRBJ2-3	CASSPPARDTQYF	TGTGCCAGCTCACCACCTGCGCGAGATACGCAGTATTTT
.	TRBV5-6	TRBD1	TRBJ1-6	CASRPRRSGTGDPPLHF	TGTGCCAGCAGACCCCGGAGGTCGGGGACAGGTGATCCACCCCTCCACTTT
.	TRBV9	TRBD1	TRBJ2-2	CASSAGQDHTGELFF	TGTGCCAGCAGCGCCGGACAGGATCATACCGGGGAGCTGTTTTTT
once	TRBV18	.	TRBJ1-6	CASSPGTNNSPLHF	TGTGCCAGCTCACCCGGGACAAACAATTCACCCCTCCACTTT
.	TRBV5-4	TRBD1	TRBJ2-7	CASSWDRNYEQYF	TGTGCCAGCAGCTGGGACAGGAATTACGAGCAGTACTTC
.	TRBV19	.	TRBJ2-1	CASSRGQGRNEQFF	TGTGCCAGTAGCCGGGGCCAGGGGCGCAATGAGCAGTTCTTC
once	TRBV9	.	TRBJ1-3	CASSEALGQSSGNTIYF	TGTGCCAGCAGCGAGGCCTTAGGACAGAGTTCTGGAAACACCATATATTTT
.	TRBV5-1	.	TRBJ2-3	CASSLGHPGTDTQYF	TGCGCCAGCAGCTTAGGACACCCAGGCACAGATACGCAGTATTTT
.	TRBV9	TRBD1	TRBJ1-3	CASSPGQGNSGNTIYF	TGTGCCAGCAGCCCAGGACAGGGAAACTCTGGAAACACCATATATTTT
.	TRBV6-5	.	TRBJ1-4	CASSTSYTSNEKLFF	TGTGCCAGCAGTACCTCGTACACCTCTAATGAAAAACTGTTTTTT
.	TRBV10-3	TRBD1	TRBJ2-7	CAIDDRGRDEQYF	TGTGCCATCGATGACAGGGGGCGAGACGAGCAGTACTTC
.	TRBV18	.	TRBJ1-1	CASSPSTPQVRDTEAFF	TGTGCCAGCTCACCCTCCACGCCCCAGGTACGAGACACTGAAGCTTTCTTT
.	TRBV6-1	TRBD1	TRBJ1-1	CASSEQGAGTEAFF	TGTGCCAGCAGTGAGCAGGGGGCAGGGACTGAAGCTTTCTTT
.	TRBV18	TRBD2	TRBJ2-2	CASSPSTSGSSGELFF	TGTGCCAGCTCACCAAGCACTAGCGGCTCGAGCGGGGAGCTGTTTTTT
once	TRBV6-5	.	TRBJ1-1	CASSPSGTDPEAFF	TGTGCCAGCAGTCCCAGCGGAACTGACCCAGAAGCTTTCTTT
.	TRBV7-9	TRBD2	TRBJ2-1	CASSFGTSGGDNEQFF	TGTGCCAGCAGCTTCGGGACTAGCGGGGGTGATAATGAGCAGTTCTTC
.	TRBV6-2/TRBV6-3	TRBD2	TRBJ2-3	CASSFSGGPADTQYF	TGTGCCAGCAGTTTTAGCGGGGGACCCGCAGATACGCAGTATTTT
.	TRBV7-3	TRBD1	TRBJ1-1	CASSRGTGEDTEAFF	TGTGCCAGCAGCAGAGGGACAGGGGAGGACACTGAAGCTTTCTTT
once	TRBV4-3	.	TRBJ1-2	CASSQDPRHNYGYTF	TGCGCCAGCAGCCAAGACCCCAGACATAACTATGGCTACACCTTC
.	TRBV19	.	TRBJ1-2	CASSTPRGHGYTF	TGTGCCAGTAGTACCCCCAGGGGTCATGGCTACACCTTC
.	TRBV3-1/TRBV3-2	TRBD2	TRBJ2-2	CASSLTSGGAGELFF	TGTGCCAGCAGCCTGACTAGCGGGGGGGCCGGGGAGCTGTTTTTT
.	TRBV29-1	TRBD1	TRBJ2-3	CSVVGQGSSSTDTQYF	TGCAGCGTTGTGGGACAGGGGTCATCTAGCACAGATACGCAGTATTTT
.	TRBV11-2	.	TRBJ2-1	CASSFVSSRSSNEQFF	TGTGCCAGCAGCTTCGTATCTAGCCGTTCTTCTAATGAGCAGTTCTTC
.	TRBV5-4	TRBD1	TRBJ1-5	CASSPGTGEAPQHF	TGTGCCAGCAGCCCTGGGACAGGGGAAGCGCCCCAGCATTTT
.	TRBV18	.	TRBJ2-5	CASSPPLGDDGETQYF	TGTGCCAGCTCACCACCGTTAGGGGATGATGGGGAGACCCAGTACTTC